What follows are 15 T cell receptor beta chains derived from one specimen sequenced in a study of CD8 T cells in Susac syndrome. Random hexamers were used to reverse transcribe an amount of about 0.5 to 1 ug RNA. TCRdb redid the calling of the immunoSEQ multiplex PCR reads with MiXCR, one entry per CDR3 protein. The sample includes about 290,000 distinct CDR3 sequences, about 88% seen only once; the top ten take roughly 0.2%. The material sequenced was CD8+ T cells from PBMCs. All receptors derive from a human donor with multiple sclerosis.

The chain is built from TRBV12-3 or TRBV12-4 and TRBJ1-2; D is undetermined. The CDR3 consists of 16 residues. V was clipped by 6 bases and J by 4 bases, with 21 bases between them. CDR3 in DNA: TGTGCCAGCAGCGAAAATGCCCCAGAGGGATTCTATGGCTACACCTTC. Its protein is CASSENAPEGFYGYTF.

This chain joins TRBV12-3 or TRBV12-4 and TRBJ2-3, with D perhaps matching TRBD1 (6 bases). The V end lost 6 bases, the J end lost 0 bases, and 13 bases lay between the germline ends. The CDR3 has 15 amino acids. CDR3 protein: CASRSRGTSTDTQYF. CDR3 in DNA: TGTGCCAGCAGGAGCAGGGGCACTAGCACAGATACGCAGTATTTT.

CDR3 residues: CASSQRLSSYNSPLHF. DNA of the CDR3: TGTGCCAGCAGCCAACGTCTTAGCTCCTATAATTCACCCCTCCACTTT. The V gene is TRBV3-1, the J gene TRBJ1-6; D remains unclear. Germline CDR1 and CDR2: LGHDT and YNNKEL (reference sequence). Trimming removed 2 bases at V and 0 bases at J, with 8 bases between. The CDR3 extends over 16 amino acids.

The V gene is TRBV29-1, the J gene TRBJ1-1, with 7 nucleotides matching TRBD1. This CDR3 has 11 amino acids. Trimming removed 7 bases from V and 7 bases from J; junction bases left unmatched: 6. From germline, CDR1 is SQVTM and CDR2 ANQGSEA. CDR3 sequence (DNA): TGCAGCGGATGGGACAGCGGTGAAGCTTTCTTT. Protein sequence: CSGWDSGEAFF.

The chain links TRBV4-1 to TRBJ2-7, with D hard to call. The CDR3 is made up of 13 amino acids. V was cut by 4 bases and J by 4 bases, with 11 bases left in between. Germline V gives CDR1 MGHRA, CDR2 YSYEKL. The CDR3 loop reads CASSPTQLYEQYF. The CDR3 DNA is TGCGCCAGCAGCCCTACGCAGCTTTACGAGCAGTACTTC.

This chain joins TRBV30 and TRBJ2-2; 9 positions agree with TRBD2. With 4 bases clipped from V and 3 bases from J, the junction kept 6 bases outside the gene matches. The length of the CDR3 is 15 residues. CDR1 and CDR2 from the germline V gene are GTSNPN and SVGIG (reference sequence). CDR3 amino acids: CAWTGGGADTGELFF. CDR3 DNA sequence: TGTGCCTGGACAGGCGGGGGGGCCGACACCGGGGAGCTGTTTTTT.

The J gene is TRBJ1-5, the V gene TRBV5-1; D unclear. V lost 0 bases and J 5 bases, leaving 15 bases between the germline ends. The CDR3 loop spans 16 amino acids. CDR1 is SGHRS and CDR2 is YFSETQ in the germline V gene. The CDR3: CASSLGDTPSDQPQHF. In nucleotides, the CDR3 is TGCGCCAGCAGCTTGGGAGACACACCTTCGGATCAGCCCCAGCATTTT. The full variable domain, completed using reference TRBV5-1 and TRBJ1-5, is KAGVTQTPRYLIKTRGQQVTLSCSPISGHRSVSWYQQTPGQGLQFLFEYFSETQRNKGNFPGRFSGRQFSNSRSEMNVSTLELGDSALYLCASSLGDTPSDQPQHFGDGTRLSIL.

The chain combines TRBV7-9 with TRBJ2-1; no definite D call. Trimming left V 4 bases short and J 2 bases short, with 12 bases between. This CDR3 has 15 amino acids. Germline V lookup: CDR1 SEHNR, CDR2 FQNEAQ (reference sequence). The CDR3 sequence is CASSSQTPPYNEQFF. The CDR3 bases are TGTGCCAGCAGCTCCCAGACGCCCCCCTACAATGAGCAGTTCTTC.

V and J are TRBV4-1 and TRBJ1-5; D is ambiguous. V lost 1 base and J 3 bases, leaving 10 bases between the germline ends. The germline V gene has CDR1 MGHRA and CDR2 YSYEKL. CDR3 length: 15 residues. DNA for the CDR3: TGCGCCAGCAGCCAAGCCGAACAGTTCAATCAGCCCCAGCATTTT. Residues: CASSQAEQFNQPQHF.

In this sample, this clonotype turned up once. The chain uses TRBV2 and TRBJ1-5; D remains ambiguous. CDR3 length: 15 amino acids. Germline V CDR1 and CDR2: SNHLY, FYNNEI. V lost 4 bases, J lost 4 bases, and 14 bases lay in between. As DNA, the CDR3 is TGTGCCAGCAGTGCTTTTGATCCTGGGAATCAGCCCCAGCATTTT. This sequence encodes CASSAFDPGNQPQHF.

CDR3 DNA: TGTGCCAGCAGTTACCAGGGCAATCAGCCCCAGCATTTT. It translates to CASSYQGNQPQHF. The V call is TRBV6-5, the J call TRBJ1-5; D gene ambiguous. The V and J ends lost 2 bases and 2 bases respectively, with 4 bases between them. CDR3 length: 13 residues. Germline V CDR1 and CDR2: MNHEY, SVGAGI.

This clonotype was picked up one time. The V and J genes are TRBV20-1 and TRBJ2-2; 10 positions agree with TRBD2. V shed 0 bases and J 3 bases; nucleotides not matched to a gene: 7. There are 17 residues in the CDR3. Germline assignment: CDR1 DFQATT and CDR2 SNEGSKA (reference sequence). CDR3 amino acids: CSARDLSSGRDTGELFF. The CDR3 coding sequence is TGCAGTGCTAGAGACCTCTCCAGCGGGAGGGACACCGGGGAGCTGTTTTTT.

The rearrangement uses TRBV28 and TRBJ2-5; D may match TRBD1 or TRBD2 (6 bases each). The CDR3 is made up of 15 amino acids. Per the germline V gene, CDR1 is MDHEN and CDR2 is SYDVKM. Trimming left V 6 bases short and J 4 bases short, with 18 bases between. The CDR3 protein is CASRPQGGVRETQYF. The CDR3 DNA reads as TGTGCCAGCAGGCCACAGGGCGGGGTGCGAGAGACCCAGTACTTC.

This clonotype came up once. The chain couples TRBV6-2 or TRBV6-3 to TRBJ2-2, with 8 nucleotides matching TRBD2. The length of the CDR3 is 16 residues. J was trimmed by 3 bases and V by 6 bases; bases with no gene match: 9. Looked up from germline, CDR1 is MNHEY and CDR2 is SVGEGT. As DNA, the CDR3 is TGTGCCAGCAGGGGTGGCAGCGGGGGACACACCGGGGAGCTGTTTTTT. It is translated as CASRGGSGGHTGELFF.

The sample holds a few counts of this clonotype. This chain connects TRBV19 to TRBJ1-5, with D maybe TRBD1 (5 bases). Germline assignment: CDR1 LNHDA and CDR2 SQIVND (reference sequence). The CDR3 covers 16 residues. The ends were cut back, 5 bases at V and 10 bases at J, with 24 bases in the middle. The CDR3 protein is CASSGTRAKWREPQHF. The CDR3 region has the DNA TGTGCCAGTAGTGGGACCCGAGCGAAGTGGAGGGAACCCCAGCATTTT. The full variable domain, rest sourced from reference TRBV19 and TRBJ1-5, is DGGITQSPKYLFRKEGQNVTLSCEQNLNHDAMYWYRQDPGQGLRLIYYSQIVNDFQKGDIAEGYSVSREKKESFPLTVTSAQKNPTAFYLCASSGTRAKWREPQHFGDGTRLSIL.